These T cell receptor beta chains were read from a single sample in a study of blood T cell repertoires in COVID-19. Using immunoSEQ multiplex PCR, the repertoire was profiled, and TCRdb retains in-frame clones only, with some absent. The data contain about 50,000 clones, 86% of them singletons. Source material: PBMCs or T cells enriched from blood (not recorded which). The receptors derive from a woman aged 45-65 years who had recovered from COVID-19. Each CDR3 is given with its conserved first and last residue. Each record gives: V gene, D gene, J gene, CDR3 length, clone size, CDR3 DNA, CDR3 protein. D genes are given only for firm matches. The size field is filled for only some rows; it gives once, few, many or a size class.

V gene: TRBV6-1
D gene: NA
J gene: TRBJ1-1
CDR3 length: 12
clone size: once
CDR3 DNA: TGTGCCAGCAGTGAGGGCCAATTAAGGGCTTTCTTT
CDR3 protein: CASSEGQLRAFF

V gene: TRBV7-7
D gene: TRBD1
J gene: TRBJ2-1
CDR3 length: 15
clone size: NA
CDR3 DNA: TGTGCTAGCAGCTTAGGGACAGGGATCTACAATGAGCAGTTCTTC
CDR3 protein: CASSLGTGIYNEQFF

V gene: TRBV5-1
D gene: NA
J gene: TRBJ1-4
CDR3 length: 15
clone size: NA
CDR3 DNA: TGCGCCAGCAGCTTGATGGGGGGGACTAATGAAAAACTGTTTTTT
CDR3 protein: CASSLMGGTNEKLFF

V gene: TRBV9
D gene: NA
J gene: TRBJ1-3
CDR3 length: 16
clone size: NA
CDR3 DNA: TGTGCCAGCAGCGTAGTTTCGCAGGTGTCTGGAAACACCATATATTTT
CDR3 protein: CASSVVSQVSGNTIYF

V gene: TRBV4-1
D gene: TRBD2
J gene: TRBJ2-5
CDR3 length: 19
clone size: NA
CDR3 DNA: TGCGCCAGCAGCCAGCAAGGGGGTACTGAGCGGGAGGGATGGGAGACCCAGTACTTC
CDR3 protein: CASSQQGGTEREGWETQYF

V gene: TRBV7-9
D gene: NA
J gene: TRBJ1-1
CDR3 length: 13
clone size: once
CDR3 DNA: TGTGCCAGCAGCCTACAGGGGAACACTGAAGCTTTCTTT
CDR3 protein: CASSLQGNTEAFF

V gene: TRBV11-3
D gene: NA
J gene: TRBJ1-1
CDR3 length: 13
clone size: NA
CDR3 DNA: TGTGCCAGCTCCCAAGAGGTGGACACTGAAGCTTTCTTT
CDR3 protein: CASSQEVDTEAFF

V gene: TRBV11-2
D gene: NA
J gene: TRBJ2-7
CDR3 length: 16
clone size: NA
CDR3 DNA: TGTGCCAGCAGCTTAATGTATCGGTCGACAGTTGCGGAGCAGTACTTC
CDR3 protein: CASSLMYRSTVAEQYF

V gene: TRBV12-3/TRBV12-4
D gene: NA
J gene: TRBJ1-5
CDR3 length: 13
clone size: NA
CDR3 DNA: TGTGCCAGCAGTTTTGGAGGGGATCAGCCCCAGCATTTT
CDR3 protein: CASSFGGDQPQHF

V gene: TRBV6-5
D gene: TRBD1
J gene: TRBJ1-2
CDR3 length: 15
clone size: NA
CDR3 DNA: TGTGCCAGCAGGGCGGGACAGGGAGACTACTATGGCTACACCTTC
CDR3 protein: CASRAGQGDYYGYTF

V gene: TRBV7-8
D gene: NA
J gene: TRBJ1-1
CDR3 length: 16
clone size: NA
CDR3 DNA: TGTGCCAGCAGCGCGCGGGGGACACTTGGGGGCACTGAAGCTTTCTTT
CDR3 protein: CASSARGTLGGTEAFF

V gene: TRBV2
D gene: TRBD1
J gene: TRBJ1-1
CDR3 length: 14
clone size: NA
CDR3 DNA: TGTGCCAGCAGTCAGGACAGGGGTAACACTGAAGCTTTCTTT
CDR3 protein: CASSQDRGNTEAFF

V gene: TRBV2
D gene: TRBD1
J gene: TRBJ2-1
CDR3 length: 15
clone size: NA
CDR3 DNA: TGTGCCAGCAGGGGACAGGGACTCCCCCAAAATGAGCAGTTCTTC
CDR3 protein: CASRGQGLPQNEQFF

V gene: TRBV2
D gene: NA
J gene: TRBJ2-7
CDR3 length: 12
clone size: NA
CDR3 DNA: TGTGCCAGCAGTGTGGGGGGCTACGAGCAGTACTTC
CDR3 protein: CASSVGGYEQYF

V gene: TRBV2
D gene: TRBD2
J gene: TRBJ2-1
CDR3 length: 15
clone size: few
CDR3 DNA: TGTGCCAGCAGCCAAGAGACTAGCTTAGGCAATGAGCAGTTCTTC
CDR3 protein: CASSQETSLGNEQFF

V gene: TRBV14
D gene: TRBD1
J gene: TRBJ1-3
CDR3 length: 22
clone size: NA
CDR3 DNA: TGTGCCAGCAGCCAAGAAGTGAGAAACAGGGGGGAACCCCTCGCCTCTGGAAACACCATATATTTT
CDR3 protein: CASSQEVRNRGEPLASGNTIYF

V gene: TRBV11-1
D gene: TRBD1
J gene: TRBJ1-5
CDR3 length: 15
clone size: NA
CDR3 DNA: TGTGCCAGCAGCCGCGACAGGGGTTTCAATCAGCCCCAGCATTTT
CDR3 protein: CASSRDRGFNQPQHF

V gene: TRBV7-8
D gene: NA
J gene: TRBJ2-7
CDR3 length: 15
clone size: NA
CDR3 DNA: TGTGCCAGCAGCTTAGGGCGGGCGGGGCCCTACGAGCAGTACTTC
CDR3 protein: CASSLGRAGPYEQYF

V gene: TRBV5-1
D gene: TRBD2
J gene: TRBJ2-2
CDR3 length: 16
clone size: once
CDR3 DNA: TGCGCCAGCAGCCCCCGGGCGGGAGAGAACACCGGGGAGCTGTTTTTT
CDR3 protein: CASSPRAGENTGELFF

V gene: TRBV15
D gene: TRBD1
J gene: TRBJ1-6
CDR3 length: 15
clone size: NA
CDR3 DNA: TGTGCCACCAGCCGGGGACAGGGGGAAGGTTCACCCCTCCACTTT
CDR3 protein: CATSRGQGEGSPLHF

V gene: TRBV6-2/TRBV6-3
D gene: NA
J gene: TRBJ2-6
CDR3 length: 16
clone size: once
CDR3 DNA: TGTGCCAGCAGCCTTACACAGGATGACGGGGCCAACGTCCTGACTTTC
CDR3 protein: CASSLTQDDGANVLTF

V gene: TRBV9
D gene: NA
J gene: TRBJ2-7
CDR3 length: 16
clone size: NA
CDR3 DNA: TGTGCCAGCAGCGTAGGAATTGGCGGGACCTCCTACGAGCAGTACTTC
CDR3 protein: CASSVGIGGTSYEQYF

V gene: TRBV5-4
D gene: NA
J gene: TRBJ1-2
CDR3 length: 15
clone size: NA
CDR3 DNA: TGTGCCAGCAGCTTGGTTGGAGGCTCGATCTATGGCTACACCTTC
CDR3 protein: CASSLVGGSIYGYTF

V gene: TRBV10-3
D gene: NA
J gene: TRBJ1-2
CDR3 length: 13
clone size: NA
CDR3 DNA: TGTGCCATCAGTCTTGACAGGAACTATGGCTACACCTTC
CDR3 protein: CAISLDRNYGYTF

V gene: TRBV20-1
D gene: NA
J gene: TRBJ1-1
CDR3 length: 11
clone size: NA
CDR3 DNA: TGCAGTGGTGAGAAGGGGGCTGAAGCTTTCTTT
CDR3 protein: CSGEKGAEAFF

V gene: TRBV3-1/TRBV3-2
D gene: TRBD1
J gene: TRBJ1-6
CDR3 length: 15
clone size: NA
CDR3 DNA: TGTGCCAGCAGCCAATCCGGGACAGGGGAATCACCCCTCCACTTT
CDR3 protein: CASSQSGTGESPLHF

V gene: TRBV7-2
D gene: TRBD2
J gene: TRBJ2-7
CDR3 length: 16
clone size: NA
CDR3 DNA: TGTGCCAGCAGCTTAGGGGGGGGAGCGGGATCCTACGAGCAGTACTTC
CDR3 protein: CASSLGGGAGSYEQYF

V gene: TRBV7-2
D gene: NA
J gene: TRBJ2-7
CDR3 length: 13
clone size: once
CDR3 DNA: TGTGCCAGCAGCGCCGGGAGTACTTACGAGCAGTACTTC
CDR3 protein: CASSAGSTYEQYF

V gene: TRBV27
D gene: NA
J gene: TRBJ1-1
CDR3 length: 15
clone size: NA
CDR3 DNA: TGTGCCAGCAGACTCTACGTAGGGGGAGACGATGAAGCTTTCTTT
CDR3 protein: CASRLYVGGDDEAFF

V gene: TRBV5-1
D gene: TRBD1
J gene: TRBJ2-1
CDR3 length: 15
clone size: NA
CDR3 DNA: TGCGCCAGCAGCTTTCGACAGGGGGGAGGCAATGAGCAGTTCTTC
CDR3 protein: CASSFRQGGGNEQFF

V gene: TRBV3-1/TRBV3-2
D gene: TRBD1
J gene: TRBJ1-6
CDR3 length: 14
clone size: NA
CDR3 DNA: TGTGCCAGTGCCTTGACAGGGGGCGATTCACCCCTCCACTTT
CDR3 protein: CASALTGGDSPLHF

V gene: TRBV7-8
D gene: TRBD2
J gene: TRBJ2-7
CDR3 length: 17
clone size: NA
CDR3 DNA: TGTGCCAGCAGCTTAAACCCATGGGACTACCTACCCTACGAGCAGTACTTC
CDR3 protein: CASSLNPWDYLPYEQYF

V gene: TRBV12-3/TRBV12-4
D gene: NA
J gene: TRBJ1-6
CDR3 length: 13
clone size: NA
CDR3 DNA: TGTGCCAGCAGTGGACTAAGTGGTTCACCCCTCCACTTT
CDR3 protein: CASSGLSGSPLHF

V gene: TRBV10-2
D gene: TRBD2
J gene: TRBJ2-1
CDR3 length: 15
clone size: NA
CDR3 DNA: TGCGCCAGCAGCCTAGCGGGAGGGCCCTACAATGAGCAGTTCTTC
CDR3 protein: CASSLAGGPYNEQFF

V gene: TRBV7-2
D gene: NA
J gene: TRBJ1-5
CDR3 length: 14
clone size: NA
CDR3 DNA: TGTGCCAGCAGCTTAACTCCCAGGGATCAGCCCCAGCATTTT
CDR3 protein: CASSLTPRDQPQHF

V gene: TRBV5-4
D gene: NA
J gene: TRBJ1-5
CDR3 length: 15
clone size: NA
CDR3 DNA: TGTGCCAGCAGCTTGGGACCGATGAATCAGGGGCCCCAGCATTTT
CDR3 protein: CASSLGPMNQGPQHF

V gene: TRBV24-1
D gene: NA
J gene: TRBJ2-3
CDR3 length: 14
clone size: NA
CDR3 DNA: TGTGCCACCAGTGTCACAGCCGGCACAGATACGCAGTATTTT
CDR3 protein: CATSVTAGTDTQYF

V gene: TRBV18
D gene: NA
J gene: TRBJ2-1
CDR3 length: 13
clone size: NA
CDR3 DNA: TGTGCCAGCTCACCATCGGTCCGCAATGAGCAGTTCTTC
CDR3 protein: CASSPSVRNEQFF

V gene: TRBV14
D gene: NA
J gene: TRBJ2-6
CDR3 length: 20
clone size: NA
CDR3 DNA: TGTGCCAGCAGCCCTTTTGGGGGGCTAGCGGCCCACTCTGGGGCCAACGTCCTGACTTTC
CDR3 protein: CASSPFGGLAAHSGANVLTF

V gene: TRBV30
D gene: TRBD1
J gene: TRBJ2-7
CDR3 length: 14
clone size: NA
CDR3 DNA: TGTGCCTGGTCTTACGGACAGGGGGGGCACGAGCAGTACTTC
CDR3 protein: CAWSYGQGGHEQYF